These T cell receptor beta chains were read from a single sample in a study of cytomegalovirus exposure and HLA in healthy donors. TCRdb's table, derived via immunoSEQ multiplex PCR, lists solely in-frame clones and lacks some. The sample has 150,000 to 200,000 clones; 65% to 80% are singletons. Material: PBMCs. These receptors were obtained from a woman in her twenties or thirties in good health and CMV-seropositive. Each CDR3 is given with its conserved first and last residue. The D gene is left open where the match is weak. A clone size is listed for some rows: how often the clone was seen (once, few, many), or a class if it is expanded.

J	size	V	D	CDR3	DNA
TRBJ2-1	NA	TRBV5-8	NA	CASSGFGPQMGDEQFF	TGTGCCAGCAGCGGATTTGGGCCCCAAATGGGTGATGAGCAGTTCTTC
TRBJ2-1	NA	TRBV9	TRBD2	CASSVGGGSLYNEQFF	TGTGCCAGCAGCGTCGGGGGGGGGTCACTGTACAATGAGCAGTTCTTC
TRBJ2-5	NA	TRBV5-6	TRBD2	CASSLGGRGGAQETQYF	TGTGCCAGCAGCTTGGGGGGGAGGGGAGGTGCGCAAGAGACCCAGTACTTC
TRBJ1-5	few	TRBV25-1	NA	CASSDGYNQPQHF	TGTGCCAGCAGTGACGGGTACAATCAGCCCCAGCATTTT
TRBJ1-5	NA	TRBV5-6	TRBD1	CASSRDRGNSNQPQHF	TGTGCCAGCAGCCGTGACAGGGGCAATAGCAATCAGCCCCAGCATTTT
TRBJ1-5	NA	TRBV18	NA	CASSPRGGQEPQHF	TGTGCCAGCTCACCACGCGGGGGTCAGGAGCCCCAGCATTTT
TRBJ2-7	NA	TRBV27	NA	CASSPEWELKYEQYF	TGTGCCAGCAGTCCCGAGTGGGAGTTGAAGTACGAGCAGTACTTC
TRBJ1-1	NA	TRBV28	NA	CASSLQGLGTEAFF	TGTGCCAGCAGTTTACAGGGATTGGGCACTGAAGCTTTCTTT
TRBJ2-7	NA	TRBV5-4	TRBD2	CASSPGTSGRGYEQYF	TGTGCCAGCAGCCCAGGGACTAGCGGGAGGGGGTACGAGCAGTACTTC
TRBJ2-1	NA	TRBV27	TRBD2	CASSLIAGNSYNEQFF	TGTGCCAGCAGTTTAATAGCGGGGAACTCCTACAATGAGCAGTTCTTC
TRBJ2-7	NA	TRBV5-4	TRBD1	CASSSQGAYEQYF	TGTGCCAGCAGTTCACAGGGGGCATACGAGCAGTACTTC
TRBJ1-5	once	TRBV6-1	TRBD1	CASTGLGQGHQPQHF	TGTGCCAGCACCGGCCTGGGACAGGGGCATCAGCCCCAGCATTTT
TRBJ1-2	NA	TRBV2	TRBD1	CASSSRTGAGGYTF	TGTGCCAGCAGTAGTCGGACAGGGGCGGGCGGCTACACCTTC
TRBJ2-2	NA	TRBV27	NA	CATGGVNTGELFF	TGTGCCACTGGAGGGGTGAACACCGGGGAGCTGTTTTTT
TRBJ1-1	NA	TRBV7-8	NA	CATGVYNTEAFF	TGTGCCACCGGAGTTTACAACACTGAAGCTTTCTTT
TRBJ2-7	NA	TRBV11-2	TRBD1	CASSPSRGQGYEQYF	TGTGCCAGCAGCCCCTCTCGTGGACAGGGGTACGAGCAGTACTTC
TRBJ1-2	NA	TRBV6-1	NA	CASSDPGRYGYTF	TGTGCCAGCAGTGACCCCGGGAGATATGGCTACACCTTC
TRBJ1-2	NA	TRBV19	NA	CASLKEGREDYGYTF	TGTGCCAGCTTAAAGGAGGGCAGGGAGGACTATGGCTACACCTTC
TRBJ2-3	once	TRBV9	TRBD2	CASSPPTSGRKDTQYF	TGTGCCAGCAGCCCACCCACTAGCGGGAGGAAAGATACGCAGTATTTT
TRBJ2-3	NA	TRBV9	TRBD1	CASSVGTKRQGRTDTQYF	TGTGCCAGCAGCGTAGGGACGAAGAGACAGGGACGCACAGATACGCAGTATTTT
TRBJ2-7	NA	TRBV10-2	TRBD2	CASSNLGGRSNEQYF	TGCGCCAGCAGCAACCTCGGCGGGAGATCGAACGAGCAGTACTTC
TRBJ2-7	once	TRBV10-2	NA	CATTESSGSGAYEQYF	TGCGCCACCACTGAAAGTAGTGGATCGGGGGCCTACGAGCAGTACTTC
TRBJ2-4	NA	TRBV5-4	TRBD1	CASSPLPGQGIAKNIQYF	TGTGCCAGCAGCCCACTCCCGGGACAGGGAATAGCCAAAAACATTCAGTACTTC
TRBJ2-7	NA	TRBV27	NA	CASRLTNGLLWEQYF	TGTGCCAGCAGATTAACAAACGGGTTACTGTGGGAGCAGTACTTC
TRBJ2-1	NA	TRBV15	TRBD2	CATSPSGRSYNEQFF	TGTGCCACCAGCCCTAGCGGGAGATCCTACAATGAGCAGTTCTTC
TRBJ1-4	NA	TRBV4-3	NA	CASSQVFQYNEKLFF	TGCGCCAGCAGCCAAGTGTTCCAGTATAATGAAAAACTGTTTTTT
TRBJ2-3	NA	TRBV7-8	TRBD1	CASSLVSGGTGYGTTDTQYF	TGTGCCAGCAGCTTAGTCTCCGGTGGGACAGGGTACGGGACCACAGATACGCAGTATTTT
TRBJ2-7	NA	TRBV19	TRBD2	CASSFQQLAGPYEQYF	TGTGCCAGTAGTTTCCAACAACTAGCGGGTCCCTACGAGCAGTACTTC
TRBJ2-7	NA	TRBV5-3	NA	CARSLTGGAYEQYF	TGTGCCAGAAGCTTGACAGGGGGGGCCTACGAGCAGTACTTC
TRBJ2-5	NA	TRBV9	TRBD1	CASSVGQGVEETQYF	TGTGCCAGCAGCGTAGGGCAGGGGGTGGAAGAGACCCAGTACTTC
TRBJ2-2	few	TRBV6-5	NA	CASSYSGQSAGELFF	TGTGCCAGCAGTTACTCAGGACAGTCGGCCGGGGAGCTGTTTTTT
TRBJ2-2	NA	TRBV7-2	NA	CASSSDRNPKTGELFF	TGTGCCAGCAGCTCAGACAGGAACCCCAAGACCGGGGAGCTGTTTTTT
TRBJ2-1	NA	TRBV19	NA	CASSIAALTNEQFF	TGTGCCAGTAGTATCGCGGCGCTCACCAATGAGCAGTTCTTC
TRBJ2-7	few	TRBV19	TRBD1	CASSILGQGSYEQYF	TGTGCCAGTAGTATTCTCGGACAGGGGTCCTACGAGCAGTACTTC
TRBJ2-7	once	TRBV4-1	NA	CASSQEVGLTYEQYF	TGCGCCAGCAGCCAAGAGGTAGGACTGACCTACGAGCAGTACTTC
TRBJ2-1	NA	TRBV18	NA	CASSLRGRNEQFF	TGTGCCAGCTCACTCAGGGGGAGGAATGAGCAGTTCTTC
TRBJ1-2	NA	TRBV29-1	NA	CSVAGKVGYTF	TGCAGCGTTGCGGGGAAAGTTGGCTACACCTTC
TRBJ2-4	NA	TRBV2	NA	CASSENRVLAKNIQYF	TGTGCCAGCAGTGAAAACAGGGTTTTAGCCAAAAACATTCAGTACTTC
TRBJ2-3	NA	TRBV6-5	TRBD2	CASSYGLAGGDTQYF	TGTGCCAGCAGTTATGGGCTAGCGGGGGGAGATACGCAGTATTTT
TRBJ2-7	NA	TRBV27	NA	CASSPYRDRSSYEQYF	TGTGCCAGCAGTCCCTACCGAGACAGGAGCTCCTACGAGCAGTACTTC
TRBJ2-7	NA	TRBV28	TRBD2	CASSFSGTSIYEQYF	TGTGCCAGCAGTTTTTCGGGGACTAGCATTTACGAGCAGTACTTC
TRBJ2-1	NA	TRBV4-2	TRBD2	CASSLGLAGEGERDYNEQFF	TGTGCCAGCAGCCTGGGACTAGCGGGAGAGGGGGAGCGGGACTACAATGAGCAGTTCTTC
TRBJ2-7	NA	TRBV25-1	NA	CATGAYEQYF	TGTGCCACAGGGGCCTACGAGCAGTACTTC
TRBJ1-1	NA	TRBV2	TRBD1	CASSEPTGATEAFF	TGTGCCAGCAGTGAGCCCACAGGGGCCACTGAAGCTTTCTTT
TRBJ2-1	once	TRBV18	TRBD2	CASSQGLAGVANEQFF	TGTGCCAGCTCACAGGGACTAGCGGGAGTGGCGAATGAGCAGTTCTTC
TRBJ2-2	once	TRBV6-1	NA	CASSETGTGELFF	TGTGCCAGCAGTGAAACTGGCACCGGGGAGCTGTTTTTT
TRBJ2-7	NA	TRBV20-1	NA	CSAQGPYEQYF	TGCAGTGCGCAGGGCCCCTACGAGCAGTACTTC
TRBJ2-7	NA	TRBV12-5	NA	CASGFAVTYEQYF	TGTGCTAGTGGTTTTGCAGTAACCTACGAGCAGTACTTC
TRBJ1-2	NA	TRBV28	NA	CASSLPIGAYGYTF	TGTGCCAGCAGTTTACCGATAGGGGCCTATGGCTACACCTTC
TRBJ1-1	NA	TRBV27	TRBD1	CASRMTGVNTEAFF	TGTGCCAGCAGAATGACAGGGGTAAACACTGAAGCTTTCTTT
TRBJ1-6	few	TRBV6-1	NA	CASSEQGTRNSPLHF	TGTGCCAGCAGTGAACAGGGAACCCGTAATTCACCCCTCCACTTT